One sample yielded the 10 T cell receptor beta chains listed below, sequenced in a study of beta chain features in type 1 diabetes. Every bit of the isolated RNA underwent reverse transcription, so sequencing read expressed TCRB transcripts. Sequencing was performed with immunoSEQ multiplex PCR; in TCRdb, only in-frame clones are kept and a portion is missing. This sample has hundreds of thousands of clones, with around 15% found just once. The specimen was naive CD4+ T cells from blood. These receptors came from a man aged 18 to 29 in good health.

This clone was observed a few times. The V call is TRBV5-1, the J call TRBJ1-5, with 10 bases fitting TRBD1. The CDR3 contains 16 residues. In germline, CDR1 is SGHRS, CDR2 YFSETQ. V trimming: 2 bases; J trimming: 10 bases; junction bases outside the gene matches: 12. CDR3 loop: CASSFMTGGEGGPQHF. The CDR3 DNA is TGCGCCAGCAGCTTCATGACAGGGGGCGAGGGAGGTCCCCAGCATTTT. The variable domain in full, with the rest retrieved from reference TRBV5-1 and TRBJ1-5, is KAGVTQTPRYLIKTRGQQVTLSCSPISGHRSVSWYQQTPGQGLQFLFEYFSETQRNKGNFPGRFSGRQFSNSRSEMNVSTLELGDSALYLCASSFMTGGEGGPQHFGDGTRLSIL.

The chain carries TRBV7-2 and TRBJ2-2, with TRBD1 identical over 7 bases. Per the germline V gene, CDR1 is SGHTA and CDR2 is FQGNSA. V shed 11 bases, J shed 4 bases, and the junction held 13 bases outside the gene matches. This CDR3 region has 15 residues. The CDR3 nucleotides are TGTGCCGGACGTCGAAGGGACAGTATCACCGGGGAGCTGTTTTTT. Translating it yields CAGRRRDSITGELFF.

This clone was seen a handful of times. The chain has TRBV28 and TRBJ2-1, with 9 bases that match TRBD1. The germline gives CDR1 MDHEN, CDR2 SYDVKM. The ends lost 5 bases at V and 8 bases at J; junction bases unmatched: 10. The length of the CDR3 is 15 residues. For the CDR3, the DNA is TGTGCCAGCAGTCCCTCCGGGACAGGGACCGATGAGCAGTTCTTC. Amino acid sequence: CASSPSGTGTDEQFF.

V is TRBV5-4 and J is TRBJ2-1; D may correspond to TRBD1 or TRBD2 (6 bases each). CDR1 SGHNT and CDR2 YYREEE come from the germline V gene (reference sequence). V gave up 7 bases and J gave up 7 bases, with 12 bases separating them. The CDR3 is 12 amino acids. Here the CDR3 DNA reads TGTGCCAGCGGGGGGCATGGTAATGAGCAGTTCTTC. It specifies CASGGHGNEQFF.

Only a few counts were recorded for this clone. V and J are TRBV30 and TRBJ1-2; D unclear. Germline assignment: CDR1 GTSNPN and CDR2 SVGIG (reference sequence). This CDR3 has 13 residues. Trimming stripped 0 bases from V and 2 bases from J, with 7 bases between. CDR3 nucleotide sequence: TGTGCCTGGAGTGTTGGTTGGAACTATGGCTACACCTTC. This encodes CAWSVGWNYGYTF.

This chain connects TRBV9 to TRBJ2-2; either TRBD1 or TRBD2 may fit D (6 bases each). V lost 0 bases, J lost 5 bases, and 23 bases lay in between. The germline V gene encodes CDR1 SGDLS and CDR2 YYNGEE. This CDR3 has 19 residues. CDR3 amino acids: CASSVATRGGGGRTGELFF. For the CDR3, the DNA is TGTGCCAGCAGCGTAGCTACAAGGGGAGGTGGGGGCCGGACCGGGGAGCTGTTTTTT.

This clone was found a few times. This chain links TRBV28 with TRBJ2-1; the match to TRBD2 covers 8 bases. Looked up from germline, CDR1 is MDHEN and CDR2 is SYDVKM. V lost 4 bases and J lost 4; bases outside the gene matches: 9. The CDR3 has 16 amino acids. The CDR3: CASSSTIGRGYNEQFF. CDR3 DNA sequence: TGTGCCAGCAGTTCCACCATCGGGAGGGGTTACAATGAGCAGTTCTTC.

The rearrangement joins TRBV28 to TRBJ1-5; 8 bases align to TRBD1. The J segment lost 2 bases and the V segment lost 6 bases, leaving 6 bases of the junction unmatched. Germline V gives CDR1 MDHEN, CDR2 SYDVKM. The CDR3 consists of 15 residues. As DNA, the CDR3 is TGTGCCAGCAGCCGGACAGGGATGGGCAATCAGCCCCAGCATTTT. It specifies CASSRTGMGNQPQHF.

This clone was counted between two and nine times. The CDR3 loop is CASSPGLAGAQETQYF. CDR3 coding DNA: TGTGCCAGCAGCCCGGGGCTAGCGGGGGCCCAAGAGACCCAGTACTTC. This chain connects TRBV5-4 to TRBJ2-5; 10 bases fit TRBD2. With 4 bases clipped from V and 1 base from J, the junction kept 7 bases outside the gene matches. CDR1 SGHNT and CDR2 YYREEE come from the germline V gene (reference sequence). The CDR3 loop spans 16 amino acids.

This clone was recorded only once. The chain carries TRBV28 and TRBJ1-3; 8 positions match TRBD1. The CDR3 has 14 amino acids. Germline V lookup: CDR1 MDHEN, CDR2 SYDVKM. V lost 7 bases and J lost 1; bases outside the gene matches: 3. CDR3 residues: CASIDRGSGNTIYF. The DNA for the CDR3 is TGTGCCAGCATCGACAGGGGTTCTGGAAACACCATATATTTT.